The 4 T cell receptor beta chains reported below all come from one sample, sequenced in a study of T cell repertoires in aging, cancer and after chemotherapy. TCR beta rearrangements were amplified from peripheral blood genomic DNA. Rearranged V-D-J TRB sequences were amplified with a mixed TRB-A/B primer pool. TCRdb re-analysed the multiplex PCR reads in MiXCR, keeping a single row per CDR3 protein. The table lists a few thousand distinct CDR3 sequences, 20% to 25% of them singletons. The sequencing input was blood. Receptors were obtained from a human donor in good health.

This clonotype was recorded a few times. V and J are TRBV5-6 and TRBJ1-4; a possible D gene is TRBD1 (6 bases). The CDR3 spans 16 residues. Trimming cost V 2 bases and J 5 bases, with 16 bases left between them. Germline-derived CDR1 and CDR2 are SGHDT and YYEEEE. CDR3 nucleotides: TGTGCCAGCAGCTTCCTCGGGCCCGGGACAAATGAAAAACTGTTTTTT. Encoded protein: CASSFLGPGTNEKLFF.

This clonotype was observed a few times. V and J are TRBV20-1 and TRBJ2-5, with 7 bases identical to TRBD2. This CDR3 is built from 13 residues. Germline trimming cut 3 bases from V and 5 bases from J; bases unmatched to any gene: 6. CDR1 DFQATT and CDR2 SNEGSKA come from the germline V gene (reference sequence). The CDR3 DNA reads as TGCAGTGCTAGGTTGGGGGGGGGGGAGACCCAGTACTTC. It encodes CSARLGGGETQYF.

There are many counts of this clonotype. The chain couples TRBV6-5 to TRBJ1-1; D is possibly TRBD1 (5 bases). Germline assignment: CDR1 MNHEY and CDR2 SVGAGI. V gave up 5 bases and J gave up 1 base, with 20 bases separating them. This CDR3 is 17 amino acids long. The CDR3 reads CASSAHSGILGNTEAFF. The CDR3 DNA reads as TGTGCCAGCAGTGCCCACTCAGGGATCTTGGGGAACACTGAAGCTTTCTTT.

The chain employs TRBV5-1 and TRBJ1-4; D perhaps matches TRBD1 (6 bases). The germline V gene encodes CDR1 SGHRS and CDR2 YFSETQ. Trimming removed 0 bases at V and 7 bases at J, with 13 bases between. This CDR3 has 15 residues. CDR3 DNA sequence: TGCGCCAGCAGCTTGGGGAACGGGGGCGGTGAAAAACTGTTTTTT. Its protein product is CASSLGNGGGEKLFF.